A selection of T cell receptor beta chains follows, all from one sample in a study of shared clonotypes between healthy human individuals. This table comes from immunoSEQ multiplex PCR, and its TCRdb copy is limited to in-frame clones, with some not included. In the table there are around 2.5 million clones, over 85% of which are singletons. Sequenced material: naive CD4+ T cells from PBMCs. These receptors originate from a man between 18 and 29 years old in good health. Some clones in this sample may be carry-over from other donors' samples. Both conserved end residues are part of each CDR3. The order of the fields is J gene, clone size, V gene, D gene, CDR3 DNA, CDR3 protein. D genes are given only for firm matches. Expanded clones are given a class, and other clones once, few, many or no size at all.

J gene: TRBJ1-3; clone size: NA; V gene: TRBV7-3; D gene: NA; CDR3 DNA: TGTGCCAGCAGCCCACTTCCAGGAAACACCATATATTTT; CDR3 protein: CASSPLPGNTIYF
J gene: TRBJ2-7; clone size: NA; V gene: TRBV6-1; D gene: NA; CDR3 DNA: TGTGCCAGCAGTGGGACTATCTACGAGCAGTACTTC; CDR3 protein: CASSGTIYEQYF
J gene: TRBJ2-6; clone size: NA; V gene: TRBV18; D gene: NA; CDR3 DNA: TGTGCCAGCTCACCAGGAGGTAAAGGGGCCAACGTCCTGACTTTC; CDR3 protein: CASSPGGKGANVLTF
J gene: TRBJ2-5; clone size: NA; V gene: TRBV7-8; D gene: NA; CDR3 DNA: TGTGCCAGCAGCCATTATGACCGCCGGGAGACCCAGTACTTC; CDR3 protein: CASSHYDRRETQYF
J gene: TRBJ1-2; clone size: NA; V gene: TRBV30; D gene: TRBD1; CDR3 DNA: TGTGCCTGGACCCCCGGGACAGCTAATGGCTACACCTTC; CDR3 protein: CAWTPGTANGYTF
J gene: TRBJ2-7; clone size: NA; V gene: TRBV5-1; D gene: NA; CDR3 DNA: TGCGCCAGCAGCTTGGAGACTGTGGGGGAGCAGTACTTC; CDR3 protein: CASSLETVGEQYF
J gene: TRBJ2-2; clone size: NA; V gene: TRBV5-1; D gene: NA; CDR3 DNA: TGCGCCAGCAGCTTGGATGGAAAGGTGGCTAGAAGCGGGGAGCTGTTTTTT; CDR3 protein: CASSLDGKVARSGELFF
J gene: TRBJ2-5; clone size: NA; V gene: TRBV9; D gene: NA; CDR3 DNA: TGTGCCAGCAGCGTGGGGGCGGGGCAAGAGACCCAGTACTTC; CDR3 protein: CASSVGAGQETQYF
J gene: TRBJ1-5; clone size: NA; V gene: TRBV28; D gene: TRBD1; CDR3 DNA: TGTGCCAGCAGCGAACCGACAGGGTCGCCCCTTGGAAATCAGCCCCAGCATTTT; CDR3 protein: CASSEPTGSPLGNQPQHF
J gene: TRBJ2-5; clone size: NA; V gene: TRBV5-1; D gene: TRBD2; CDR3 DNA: TGCGCCAGCAGTACCCTGGGGACTAGAGAAGAGACCCAGTACTTC; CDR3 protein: CASSTLGTREETQYF
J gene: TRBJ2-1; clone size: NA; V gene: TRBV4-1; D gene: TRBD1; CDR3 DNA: TGCGCCAGCAGCCTCGGACAGGGGGAGAACAATGAGCAGTTCTTC; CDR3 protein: CASSLGQGENNEQFF
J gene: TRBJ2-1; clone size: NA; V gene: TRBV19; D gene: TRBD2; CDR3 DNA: TGTGCCAGTAGTACCGGACTAGCGGGAGTCGGTGAGCAGTTCTTC; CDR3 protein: CASSTGLAGVGEQFF
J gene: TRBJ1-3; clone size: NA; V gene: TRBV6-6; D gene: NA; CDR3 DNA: TGTGCCAGCAGTTACCGGACGGGAAACACCATATATTTT; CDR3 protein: CASSYRTGNTIYF
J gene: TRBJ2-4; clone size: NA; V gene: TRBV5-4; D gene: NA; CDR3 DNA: TGTGCCAGCAGCCAAATGACCGGGACAAGAAAAAACATTCAGTACTTC; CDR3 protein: CASSQMTGTRKNIQYF
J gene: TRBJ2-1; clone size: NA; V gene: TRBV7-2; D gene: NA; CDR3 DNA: TGTGCCAGCAGCTTAGCAGCGGGTCCCTACAATGAGCAGTTCTTC; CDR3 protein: CASSLAAGPYNEQFF
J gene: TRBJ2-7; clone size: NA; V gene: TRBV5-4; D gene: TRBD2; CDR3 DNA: TGTGCCAGCAGAGGCGGGCTAGCGGCGACCCACGAGCAGTACTTC; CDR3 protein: CASRGGLAATHEQYF
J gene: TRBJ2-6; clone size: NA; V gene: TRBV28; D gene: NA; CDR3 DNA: TGTGCCAGCAGGAGGGGGTCTGGGGCCAACGTCCTGACTTTC; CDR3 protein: CASRRGSGANVLTF
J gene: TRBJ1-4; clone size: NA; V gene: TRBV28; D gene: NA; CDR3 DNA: TGTGCCAGCCGTTCGGAGGGGGGACATAATGAAAAACTGTTTTTT; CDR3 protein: CASRSEGGHNEKLFF
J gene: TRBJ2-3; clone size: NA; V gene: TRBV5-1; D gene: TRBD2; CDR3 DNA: TGCGCCAGCAGCTCACTAGCGGGAGGGGGGGATACGCAGTATTTT; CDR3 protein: CASSSLAGGGDTQYF
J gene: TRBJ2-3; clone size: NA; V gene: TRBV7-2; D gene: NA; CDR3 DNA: TGTGCCAGCAGCCGTACGGGGGATACGCAGTATTTT; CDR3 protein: CASSRTGDTQYF
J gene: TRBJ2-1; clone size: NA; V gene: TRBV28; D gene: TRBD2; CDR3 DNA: TGTGCCAGCGATTCGATGCCTAGCGGAGCCGGCAATGAGCAGTTCTTC; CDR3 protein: CASDSMPSGAGNEQFF
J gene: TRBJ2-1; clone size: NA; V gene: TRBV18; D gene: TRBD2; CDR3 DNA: TGTGCCAGCTCACCACCTAGCGGGGCCAATGAGCAGTTCTTC; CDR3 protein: CASSPPSGANEQFF
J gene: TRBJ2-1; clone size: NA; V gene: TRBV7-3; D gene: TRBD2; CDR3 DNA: TGTGCCAGCAGCTTAAAAGTAGCGGGAGGTTACAATGAGCAGTTCTTC; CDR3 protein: CASSLKVAGGYNEQFF
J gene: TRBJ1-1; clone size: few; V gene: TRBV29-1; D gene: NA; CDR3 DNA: TGCAGCGTTGAAGACTGGGTGAACACTGAAGCTTTCTTT; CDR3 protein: CSVEDWVNTEAFF
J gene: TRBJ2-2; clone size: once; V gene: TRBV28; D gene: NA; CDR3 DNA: TGTGCCAGCAGTTTGTTGACAAGCAAGGCCGGGGAGCTGTTTTTT; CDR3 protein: CASSLLTSKAGELFF
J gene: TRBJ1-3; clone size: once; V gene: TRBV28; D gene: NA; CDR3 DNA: TGTGCCAGCAGTTTTTCGGACCGCTCTGGAAACACCATATATTTT; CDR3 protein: CASSFSDRSGNTIYF
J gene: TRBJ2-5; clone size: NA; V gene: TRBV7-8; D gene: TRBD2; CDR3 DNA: TGTGCCAGCAGGGGCCCAGGACTAGCGGGGGGAGGGACCCAGTACTTC; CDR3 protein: CASRGPGLAGGGTQYF
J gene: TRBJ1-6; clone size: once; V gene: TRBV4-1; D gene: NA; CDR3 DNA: TGCGCCAGCAGCCAAGATCGCAGGGTCCGTTCACCCCTCCACTTT; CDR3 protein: CASSQDRRVRSPLHF
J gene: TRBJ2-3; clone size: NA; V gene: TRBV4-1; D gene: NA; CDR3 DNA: TGCGCCAGCAGGGGATACCGGGACAACACAGATACGCAGTATTTT; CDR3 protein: CASRGYRDNTDTQYF
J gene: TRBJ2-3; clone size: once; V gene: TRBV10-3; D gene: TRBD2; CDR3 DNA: TGTGCCATCAGCGGGACTAGCGGGATTAATACGCAGTATTTT; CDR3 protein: CAISGTSGINTQYF
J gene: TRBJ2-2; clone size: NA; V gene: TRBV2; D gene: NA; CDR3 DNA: TGTGCCAGCACAACCACCGGGGAGCTGTTTTTT; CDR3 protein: CASTTTGELFF
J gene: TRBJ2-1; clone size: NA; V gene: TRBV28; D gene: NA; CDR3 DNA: TGTGCCAGCACCCCGGGACGGGGGCAAGCTCCCTACTACAATGAGCAGTTCTTC; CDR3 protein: CASTPGRGQAPYYNEQFF
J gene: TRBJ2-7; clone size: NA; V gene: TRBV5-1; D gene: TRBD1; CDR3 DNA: TGCGCCAGCAGCCCCATACCCGGGACAGGGGACGAGCAGTACTTC; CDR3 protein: CASSPIPGTGDEQYF
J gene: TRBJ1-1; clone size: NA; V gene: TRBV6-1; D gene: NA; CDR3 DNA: TGTGCCAGCAGTGAAGCGTATGAGGTTTCAGGGGATGCTTTCTTT; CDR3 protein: CASSEAYEVSGDAFF
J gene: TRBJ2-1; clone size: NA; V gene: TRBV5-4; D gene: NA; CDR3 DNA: TGTGCCAGCAGCTCCGTAGTAGCAAATGAGCAGTTCTTC; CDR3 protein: CASSSVVANEQFF
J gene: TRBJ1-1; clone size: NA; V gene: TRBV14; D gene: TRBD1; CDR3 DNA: TGTGCCAGCACCCTACTCAGGGGGACGGAAGCTTTCTTT; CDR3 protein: CASTLLRGTEAFF
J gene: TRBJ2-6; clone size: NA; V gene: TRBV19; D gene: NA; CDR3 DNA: TGTGCCAGTACTGGGGCCAACGTCCTGACTTTC; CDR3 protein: CASTGANVLTF
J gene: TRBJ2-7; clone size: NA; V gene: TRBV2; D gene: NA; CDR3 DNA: TGTGCCAGCAGTGTAGCGTTAAGGGGCTACGAGCAGTACTTC; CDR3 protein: CASSVALRGYEQYF
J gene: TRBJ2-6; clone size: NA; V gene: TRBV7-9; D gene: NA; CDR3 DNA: TGTGCCAGCAGCGAGGGCTCCCGCCTAGGAGCCAACGTCCTGACTTTC; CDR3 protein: CASSEGSRLGANVLTF
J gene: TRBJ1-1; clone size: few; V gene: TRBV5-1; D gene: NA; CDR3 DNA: TGCGCCAGCAGCCCCATGGGTGTGGGGGACACTGAAGCTTTCTTT; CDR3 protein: CASSPMGVGDTEAFF
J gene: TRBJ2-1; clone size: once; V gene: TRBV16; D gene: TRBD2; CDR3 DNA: TGTGCCAGCAGCCAAGGGACTAGCGGGATCTACAATGAGCAGTTCTTC; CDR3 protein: CASSQGTSGIYNEQFF
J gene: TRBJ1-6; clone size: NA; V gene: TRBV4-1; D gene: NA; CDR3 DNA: TGCGCCAGCAGCCAAGATCCCGCCAAGCCCTATAATTCACCCCTCCACTTT; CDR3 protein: CASSQDPAKPYNSPLHF
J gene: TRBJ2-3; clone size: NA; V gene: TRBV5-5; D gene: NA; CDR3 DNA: TGTGCCAGCAGCTTGGCCGTTAGCACAGATACGCAGTATTTT; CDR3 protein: CASSLAVSTDTQYF
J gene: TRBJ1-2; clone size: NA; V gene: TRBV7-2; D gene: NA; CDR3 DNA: TGTGCCAGCAGCTTAGCAGGGTACTATGGCTACACCTTC; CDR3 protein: CASSLAGYYGYTF
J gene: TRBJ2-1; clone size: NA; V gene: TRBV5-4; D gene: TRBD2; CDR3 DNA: TGTGCCAGCAGCTTCGCCGGGACTAGGGTTGTTAGTGAGCAGTTCTTC; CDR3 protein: CASSFAGTRVVSEQFF
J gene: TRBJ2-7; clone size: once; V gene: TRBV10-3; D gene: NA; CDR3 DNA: TGTGCCATCAGTGAAAGTACGGACTCCTACGAGCAGTACTTC; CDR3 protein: CAISESTDSYEQYF
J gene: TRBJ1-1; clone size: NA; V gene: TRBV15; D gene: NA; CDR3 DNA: TGTGCCACCAGCAGAGGGACAGTCCTGAACACTGAAGCTTTCTTT; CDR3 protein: CATSRGTVLNTEAFF
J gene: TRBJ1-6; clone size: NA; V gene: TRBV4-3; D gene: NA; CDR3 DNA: TGCGCCAGCAGCCTTTATAATACTTCACCCCTCCACTTT; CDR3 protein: CASSLYNTSPLHF
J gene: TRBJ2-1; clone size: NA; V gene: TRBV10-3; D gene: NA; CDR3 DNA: TGTGCCATCAGTGAGTCCACGGGAAATGAGCAGTTCTTC; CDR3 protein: CAISESTGNEQFF
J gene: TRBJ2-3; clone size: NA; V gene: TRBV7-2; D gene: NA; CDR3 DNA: TGTGCCAGCGCGGGGGCGGTTACGCAGTATTTT; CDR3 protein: CASAGAVTQYF
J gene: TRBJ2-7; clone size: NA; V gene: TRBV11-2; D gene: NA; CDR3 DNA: TGTGCCAGCAGCTTCGCGGGCCCCTCCTACGAGCAGTACTTC; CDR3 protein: CASSFAGPSYEQYF
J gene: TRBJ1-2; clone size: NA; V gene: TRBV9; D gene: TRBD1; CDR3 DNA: TGTGCCAGCAGCGCCCAGACAGGGGGCTATGGCTACACCTTC; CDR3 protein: CASSAQTGGYGYTF
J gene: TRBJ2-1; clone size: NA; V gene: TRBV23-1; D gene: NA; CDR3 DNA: TGCGCCAGCAAACCCGACATGTGGCTCTACAATGAGCAGTTCTTC; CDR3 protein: CASKPDMWLYNEQFF
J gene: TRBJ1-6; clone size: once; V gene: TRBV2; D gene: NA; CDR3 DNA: TGTGCCAGCAGTGAACTCCGGGACACTAATAATTCACCCCTCCACTTT; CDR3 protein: CASSELRDTNNSPLHF
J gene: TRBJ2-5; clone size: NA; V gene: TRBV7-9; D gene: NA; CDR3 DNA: TGTGCCAGCAGCCCCCAGGGGGAGACCCAGTACTTC; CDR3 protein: CASSPQGETQYF
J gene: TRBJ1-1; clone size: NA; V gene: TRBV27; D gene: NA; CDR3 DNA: TGTGCCAGCAGTTTACAATGGGGGGGGACTGAAGCTTTCTTT; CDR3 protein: CASSLQWGGTEAFF
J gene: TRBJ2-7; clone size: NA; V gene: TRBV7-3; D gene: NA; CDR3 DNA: TGTGCCAGCAGCTTAGATTCGGGAGAGAGCTACGAGCAGTACTTC; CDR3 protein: CASSLDSGESYEQYF
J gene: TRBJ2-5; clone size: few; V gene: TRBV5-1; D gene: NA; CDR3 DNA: TGCGCCAGCAGCCTGGAAGACCCGGAAGAGACCCAGTACTTC; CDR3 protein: CASSLEDPEETQYF
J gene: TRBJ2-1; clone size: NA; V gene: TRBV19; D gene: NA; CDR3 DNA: TGTGCCAGACCCGGGTGGGGGGAGCAGTTCTTC; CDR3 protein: CARPGWGEQFF
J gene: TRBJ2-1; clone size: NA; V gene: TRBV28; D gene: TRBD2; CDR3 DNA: TGTGCCAGCAGTTTCCCGGGACTAGCGGGTTATGAGCAGTTCTTC; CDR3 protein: CASSFPGLAGYEQFF